This T cell receptor (beta chain) was identified in a study of blood T cell repertoires in COVID-19. Across the study: There were acute and convalescent COVID-19 samples, and they came from the United States, Italy and Spain.

Participants had their cohort set by participant-reported clinical history. From germline, CDR1 is SGHTS and CDR2 YDEGEE. Trimming at V came to 1 base and at J to 0 bases, leaving 5 bases not matched to a gene. CDR3 length: 16 amino acids. Here immunoSEQ multiplex PCR was the method, and the copy in TCRdb shows in-frame clones only, minus some. This sample has 330,000 or so clones, with 88% found just once. The chain recombines TRBV5-8 with TRBJ2-7; 9 bases map to TRBD2. The receptor's source is a woman aged 25 to 39 who had been exposed to COVID-19. Sequencing input: PBMCs or T cells enriched from blood (not recorded which). The CDR3 loop reads CASSLLTSGTSYEQYF. The DNA of the CDR3 is TGTGCCAGCAGCTTGTTGACTAGCGGAACCTCCTACGAGCAGTACTTC. The full variable domain, its missing parts supplied by reference TRBV5-8 and TRBJ2-7, is EAGVTQSPTHLIKTRGQQATLRCSPISGHTSVYWYQQALGLGLQFLLWYDEGEERNRGNFPPRFSGRQFPNYSSELNVNALELEDSALYLCASSLLTSGTSYEQYFGPGTRLTVT.